A single sample is the source of the 15 T cell receptor beta chains below, sequenced in a study of identifying expanded T cells in peripheral blood. TCRdb's copy holds only in-frame clones and misses some; the assay was immunoSEQ multiplex PCR. Altogether 70,000 or so clones are present, almost 90% being singletons, with the ten largest covering 3% to 4%. Sequencing used blood. The receptors were sampled from a person aged 18-69 years in good health.

The chain links TRBV30 to TRBJ1-3, with no clear D. The CDR3 length is 14 residues. The V end lost 2 bases, the J end lost 2 bases, and 10 bases lay between the germline ends. CDR1 and CDR2 from the germline V gene are GTSNPN and SVGIG (reference sequence). This chain's CDR3 is CAWSPSRTGNTIYF. CDR3 in DNA: TGTGCCTGGAGTCCCAGCAGGACTGGAAACACCATATATTTT.

The chain carries TRBV6-1 and TRBJ2-5; D gene unclear. The V gene's germline CDR1 is MNHNS and CDR2 SASEGT. The CDR3 totals 14 residues. V was shortened by 2 bases and J by 5 bases, with 12 bases between the two germline ends. The CDR3 bases are TGTGCCAGCAGTGAATCGCGAGGTTGGGAGACCCAGTACTTC. Its translation is CASSESRGWETQYF.

V is TRBV7-2 and J is TRBJ1-2; D remains unclear. The CDR3 covers 15 residues. Germline-derived CDR1 and CDR2 are SGHTA and FQGNSA. Trimming cost V 2 bases and J 7 bases, with 17 bases left between them. CDR3 sequence (DNA): TGTGCCAGCAGCTTATCATATATCACGTCGGGTGGCTACACCTTC. It is translated as CASSLSYITSGGYTF.

The chain carries TRBV21-1 and TRBJ2-7; whether TRBD2, the table's D call, matches the DNA was not checked. TRBV21-1 is reported as a pseudogene. CDR3 length: 13 residues. The CDR3 coding sequence is TGTGCCAGCAGCTACGTAGAGGCTTACGAGCAGTACTTC. Encoded protein: CASSYVEAYEQYF.

CDR3 in DNA: TGTGCCAGCAGTTCTATCGATCTCACGGGGCAGTTCTTC. It codes for CASSSIDLTGQFF. The V gene is TRBV6-5, the J gene TRBJ2-1; D is unresolved. CDR1 and CDR2 (germline): MNHEY, SVGAGI. The CDR3 sequence is 13 residues long. V lost 4 bases and J 12 bases, leaving 16 bases between the germline ends.

The chain carries TRBV11-2 and TRBJ1-4; TRBD1 is a possible D gene (5 bases). V was pared by 3 bases and J by 8 bases, with 13 bases between. The CDR3 covers 14 residues. Germline CDR1 reads SGHAT; CDR2 reads FQNNGV. For the CDR3, the DNA is TGTGCCAGCAGCTTGGGGCAGGGTGGGGAAAAACTGTTTTTT. Protein: CASSLGQGGEKLFF.

The chain links TRBV2 to TRBJ1-2; D is ambiguous. The V and J ends lost 7 bases and 4 bases respectively, with 13 bases between them. The CDR3 is 13 amino acids. Germline assignment: CDR1 SNHLY and CDR2 FYNNEI. CDR3 DNA sequence: TGTGCCAGCAACCGGGCGAAGCTCTATGGCTACACCTTC. Its protein is CASNRAKLYGYTF. Filled out from reference TRBV2 and TRBJ1-2, the complete variable domain reads EPEVTQTPSHQVTQMGQEVILRCVPISNHLYFYWYRQILGQKVEFLVSFYNNEISEKSEIFDDQFSVERPDGSNFTLKIRSTKLEDSAMYFCASNRAKLYGYTFGSGTRLTVV.

This chain connects TRBV29-1 to TRBJ2-3, with TRBD1 matching 8 bases. The CDR3 has 13 residues. Germline CDR1 SQVTM, CDR2 ANQGSEA. The V segment lost 5 bases and the J segment 4 bases; nucleotides outside the gene matches: 5. CDR3 nucleotide sequence: TGCAGCGTTATTCAGGGACAGGCAGATACGCAGTATTTT. Translating it yields CSVIQGQADTQYF.

The CDR3 protein is CASSLQGGAKNIQYF. Here the CDR3 DNA reads TGTGCCAGCAGCCTACAGGGGGGCGCCAAAAACATTCAGTACTTC. The V gene is TRBV7-8, the J gene TRBJ2-4; 8 nucleotides match TRBD1. Trimming cost V 5 bases and J 1 base; bases outside gene matches: 4. Germline loops: CDR1 SGHVS, CDR2 FQNEAQ. The CDR3 totals 15 residues.

In its sample, this clone was seen once. The rearrangement joins TRBV15 to TRBJ2-2, with 8 positions matching TRBD2. Per germline, CDR1 LNHNV and CDR2 YYDKDF (reference sequence). This CDR3 has 16 amino acids. J gave up 6 bases and V 3 bases, and 9 bases lay outside the gene matches. CDR3 coding DNA: TGTGCCACCAGCAGTGAAGCGGGAGCGTCGGCCGGGGAGCTGTTTTTT. This sequence encodes CATSSEAGASAGELFF.

The chain joins TRBV11-2 to TRBJ1-1; TRBD1 matches at 7 bases. Germline values: CDR1 SGHAT, CDR2 FQNNGV. With 1 base clipped from V and 5 bases from J, the junction kept 7 bases outside the gene matches. This CDR3 contains 15 residues. CDR3 DNA sequence: TGTGCCAGCAGCTTAGGTGGGACAGCGGGGACTGAAGCTTTCTTT. Translated: CASSLGGTAGTEAFF.

This clone occurred once. This chain connects TRBV5-6 to TRBJ2-2, with TRBD2 identical over 9 bases. Looked up from germline, CDR1 is SGHDT and CDR2 is YYEEEE. Trimming took 4 bases from V and 2 from J; bases not matched to a gene: 6. This CDR3 has 16 amino acids. The CDR3 bases are TGTGCCAGCAGCCGATTAGCGGGAGACAACACCGGGGAGCTGTTTTTT. It yields the protein CASSRLAGDNTGELFF.

The rearrangement uses TRBV5-1 and TRBJ2-1, with 7 positions matching TRBD1. Germline V gene sequence: CDR1 SGHRS, CDR2 YFSETQ. The CDR3 totals 16 residues. V lost 4 bases to trimming and J lost 4 bases; unmatched junction nucleotides: 11. CDR3 residues: CASSGQARGRYNEQFF. The CDR3 nucleotides are TGCGCCAGCAGCGGACAGGCCCGGGGACGATACAATGAGCAGTTCTTC.

The CDR3 region has the DNA TGTGCCAGCAGCTTGGCGGGGGATACGCAGTATTTT. Its translation is CASSLAGDTQYF. The chain recombines TRBV5-4 with TRBJ2-3; maybe TRBD2 (5 bases). V gave up 0 bases and J gave up 6 bases, with 5 bases separating them. The CDR3 spans 12 residues. Germline CDR1 reads SGHNT; CDR2 reads YYREEE (reference sequence).

This chain joins TRBV7-2 and TRBJ2-1; D possibly matches TRBD1 or TRBD2 (7 bases each). V lost 5 bases and J 4 bases, leaving 12 bases between the germline ends. Germline CDR1 reads SGHTA; CDR2 reads FQGNSA. The CDR3 is 14 residues long. The CDR3 protein is CASSPQGGYNEQFF. The CDR3 nucleotides read TGTGCCAGCAGCCCTCAGGGGGGGTACAATGAGCAGTTCTTC.